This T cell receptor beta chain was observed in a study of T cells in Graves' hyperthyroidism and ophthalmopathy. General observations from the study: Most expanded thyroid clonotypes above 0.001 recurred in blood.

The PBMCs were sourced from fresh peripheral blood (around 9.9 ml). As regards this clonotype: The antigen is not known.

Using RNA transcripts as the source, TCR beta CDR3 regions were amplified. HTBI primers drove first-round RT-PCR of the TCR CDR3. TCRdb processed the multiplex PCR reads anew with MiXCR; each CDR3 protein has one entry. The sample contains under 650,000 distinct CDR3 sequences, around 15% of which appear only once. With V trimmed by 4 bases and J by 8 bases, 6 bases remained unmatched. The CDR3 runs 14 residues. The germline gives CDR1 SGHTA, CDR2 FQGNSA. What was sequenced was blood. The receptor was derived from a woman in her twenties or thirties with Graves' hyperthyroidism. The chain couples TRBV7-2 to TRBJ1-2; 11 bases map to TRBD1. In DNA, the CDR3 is TGTGCCAGCAGCTACCGGGACAGGGGGTGGGGCTACACCTTC. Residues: CASSYRDRGWGYTF. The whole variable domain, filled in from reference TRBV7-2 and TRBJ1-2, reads GAGVSQSPSNKVTEKGKDVELRCDPISGHTALYWYRQSLGQGLEFLIYFQGNSAPDKSGLPSDRFSAERTGGSVSTLTIQRTQQEDSAVYLCASSYRDRGWGYTFGSGTRLTVV.